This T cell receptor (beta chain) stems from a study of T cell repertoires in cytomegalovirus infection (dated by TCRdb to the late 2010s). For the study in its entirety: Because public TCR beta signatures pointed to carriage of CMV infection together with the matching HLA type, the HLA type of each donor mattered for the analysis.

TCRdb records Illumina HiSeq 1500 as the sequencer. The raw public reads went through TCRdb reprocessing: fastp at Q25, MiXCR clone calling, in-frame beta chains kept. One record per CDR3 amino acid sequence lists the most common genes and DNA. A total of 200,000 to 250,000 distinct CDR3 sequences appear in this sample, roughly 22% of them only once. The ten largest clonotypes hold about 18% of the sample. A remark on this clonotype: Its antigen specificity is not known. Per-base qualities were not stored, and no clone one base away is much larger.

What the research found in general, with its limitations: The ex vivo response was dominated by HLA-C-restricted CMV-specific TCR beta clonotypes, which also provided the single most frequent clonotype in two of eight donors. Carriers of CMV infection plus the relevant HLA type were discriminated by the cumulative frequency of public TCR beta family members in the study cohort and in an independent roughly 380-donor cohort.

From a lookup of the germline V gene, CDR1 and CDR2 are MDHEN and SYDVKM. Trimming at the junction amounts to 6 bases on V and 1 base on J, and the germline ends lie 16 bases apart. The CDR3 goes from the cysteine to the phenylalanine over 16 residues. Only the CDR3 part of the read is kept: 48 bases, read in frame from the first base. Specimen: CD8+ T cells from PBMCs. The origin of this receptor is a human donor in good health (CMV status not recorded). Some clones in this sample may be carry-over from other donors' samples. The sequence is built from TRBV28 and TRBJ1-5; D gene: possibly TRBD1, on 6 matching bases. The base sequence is TGTGCCAGCAGACTCCCTCGGGGGCCGAGCAATCAGCCCCAGCATTTT. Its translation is CASRLPRGPSNQPQHF.